Presented here are 27 T cell receptor beta chains from one specimen sequenced in a study of cytomegalovirus exposure and HLA in healthy donors. This table comes from immunoSEQ multiplex PCR, and its TCRdb copy is limited to in-frame clones, with some not included. The sample has about 360,000 clones; around 86% are singletons. The sequenced sample was PBMCs. The source of these receptors is a woman aged 18-35 years in good health and CMV-seronegative.

The genes are TRBV6-4 and TRBJ2-1; TRBD2 matches 14 bases. After removal of 6 bases from V and 8 bases from J, the junction contained 15 bases not matched to a gene. This CDR3 contains 18 residues. Germline values: CDR1 MRHNA, CDR2 SNTAGT. This chain's CDR3 is CASREIAGLAGEADEQFF. The CDR3 DNA follows: TGTGCCAGCAGGGAAATCGCGGGACTAGCGGGAGAAGCGGATGAGCAGTTCTTC.

J is TRBJ2-2 and V is TRBV6-1; TRBD2 aligns across 8 bases. The V and J ends lost 4 bases and 5 bases, in that order; junction bases with no gene match: 6. Germline V gives CDR1 MNHNS, CDR2 SASEGT. The CDR3 is made up of 15 amino acids. The CDR3 nucleotides read TGTGCCAGCAGTGCTTTAGCGGGAACTACCGGGGAGCTGTTTTTT. Its translation: CASSALAGTTGELFF.

The chain joins TRBV28 to TRBJ1-2; unclear D gene. With 8 bases removed from V and 6 bases from J, the gap between germline ends came to 10 bases. The germline V gene encodes CDR1 MDHEN and CDR2 SYDVKM. This CDR3 has 11 residues. CDR3 loop: CASAQVDGYTF. Written as DNA, the CDR3 is TGTGCCAGCGCCCAGGTTGATGGCTACACCTTC.

In this sample, this clone turned up once. This chain connects TRBV2 to TRBJ2-2; 7 nucleotides line up with TRBD1. Per germline, CDR1 SNHLY and CDR2 FYNNEI. V gave up 8 bases and J gave up 3 bases; unmatched junction bases: 3. The CDR3 has 13 amino acids. The CDR3 coding sequence is TGTGCCAGCCCGGACAGGCACACCGGGGAGCTGTTTTTT. It specifies CASPDRHTGELFF.

This clone was detected only once. V usage is TRBV13 and J usage is TRBJ2-1, with D uncertain. This CDR3 comprises 12 residues. Trimming took off 3 bases at V and 10 bases at J, with 10 bases between the two ends. CDR1 and CDR2 (germline): PRHDT, FYEKMQ (reference sequence). CDR3 sequence: CASSFRPEEQFF. CDR3 coding DNA: TGTGCCAGCAGCTTTCGCCCGGAGGAGCAGTTCTTC.

The gene calls are TRBV5-4 and TRBJ2-2, with no clear D. There are 11 residues in the CDR3. Germline assignment: CDR1 SGHNT and CDR2 YYREEE (reference sequence). The V end lost 10 bases, the J end lost 4 bases, and 8 bases lay between the germline ends. CDR3 loop: CASGSTGELFF. In DNA form, the CDR3 reads TGTGCCTCGGGTAGCACCGGGGAGCTGTTTTTT.

The chain links TRBV11-2 to TRBJ2-5, with TRBD2 matching over 11 bases. The germline CDR1 and CDR2 sequences are SGHAT and FQNNGV. The CDR3 runs to 17 residues. Losses at the gene ends were 3 bases for V and 5 bases for J; bases not matched to a gene: 11. The CDR3 loop reads CASSFGLAGLGGETQYF. The CDR3, as DNA: TGTGCCAGCAGCTTCGGACTAGCGGGCCTCGGGGGCGAGACCCAGTACTTC.

This clone was observed a single time. The chain carries TRBV28 and TRBJ1-5; D may be TRBD1 (6 bases). Trimming cost V 1 base and J 7 bases, with 14 bases left between them. The CDR3 has 15 residues. CDR1 is MDHEN, CDR2 SYDVKM, per germline. In nucleotides, the CDR3 is TGTGCCAGCAGTTTATCACAGGGAAAGTACCAGCCCCAGCATTTT. Protein sequence: CASSLSQGKYQPQHF. Full variable domain (missing parts from reference TRBV28 and TRBJ1-5): DVKVTQSSRYLVKRTGEKVFLECVQDMDHENMFWYRQDPGLGLRLIYFSYDVKMKEKGDIPEGYSVSREKKERFSLILESASTNQTSMYLCASSLSQGKYQPQHFGDGTRLSIL.

This clone was recorded once. This chain uses TRBV7-2 with TRBJ1-2; 7 bases map to TRBD1. Germline-derived CDR1 and CDR2 are SGHTA and FQGNSA. The CDR3 totals 12 residues. V lost 9 bases to trimming and J lost 3 bases; unmatched junction nucleotides: 4. In nucleotides, the CDR3 is TGTGCCAGTAGACAGGGTGACTATGGCTACACCTTC. Protein sequence: CASRQGDYGYTF. Looking up the rest from reference TRBV7-2 and TRBJ1-2 gives the full variable domain: GAGVSQSPSNKVTEKGKDVELRCDPISGHTALYWYRQSLGQGLEFLIYFQGNSAPDKSGLPSDRFSAERTGGSVSTLTIQRTQQEDSAVYLCASRQGDYGYTFGSGTRLTVV.

The chain carries TRBV15 and TRBJ1-2; 8 positions match TRBD1. CDR1 and CDR2 (germline): LNHNV, YYDKDF (reference sequence). J gave up 4 bases and V 2 bases, and 3 bases lay outside the gene matches. CDR3 length: 14 residues. Here the CDR3 reads CATSRLDRVYGYTF. Written as DNA, the CDR3 is TGTGCCACCAGCAGATTGGACAGGGTCTATGGCTACACCTTC.

On this clone: The same CDR3 can be traced to other DNA sequences in this sample. V usage is TRBV30 and J usage is TRBJ2-7; D gene uncertain. The CDR3 consists of 12 residues. V lost 1 base and J 3 bases, leaving 7 bases between the germline ends. Germline CDR1 is GTSNPN and CDR2 is SVGIG (reference sequence). The CDR3 nucleotides read TGTGCCTGGAGTGCAGGTGTCTACGAGCAGTACTTC. Its translation: CAWSAGVYEQYF.

This clone was observed a handful of times. The V call is TRBV4-1, the J call TRBJ1-2; TRBD1 aligns across 7 bases. With V trimmed by 0 bases and J by 8 bases, 15 bases remained unmatched. Germline V gene lookup returns CDR1 MGHRA and CDR2 YSYEKL. The CDR3 spans 17 residues. CDR3 in amino acids: CASSQEGLETGALGYTF. In DNA, the CDR3 is TGCGCCAGCAGCCAAGAGGGTTTAGAAACAGGGGCGTTGGGCTACACCTTC.

The V and J genes are TRBV11-2 and TRBJ2-3; 10 positions agree with TRBD2. The germline gives CDR1 SGHAT, CDR2 FQNNGV. This CDR3 is 14 amino acids long. V dropped 4 bases and J dropped 5; count of bases not matched to a gene: 3. The DNA for the CDR3 is TGTGCCAGCAGCTCTGGACTAGCGGTAGATACGCAGTATTTT. Amino acid sequence: CASSSGLAVDTQYF. The full variable domain, completed using reference TRBV11-2 and TRBJ2-3, is EAGVAQSPRYKIIEKRQSVAFWCNPISGHATLYWYQQILGQGPKLLIQFQNNGVVDDSQLPKDRFSAERLKGVDSTLKIQPAKLEDSAVYLCASSSGLAVDTQYFGPGTRLTVL.

The chain joins TRBV30 to TRBJ2-2, with TRBD2 matching over 12 bases. This CDR3 region has 16 residues. CDR1 is GTSNPN and CDR2 is SVGIG in the germline V gene (reference sequence). Trimming removed 0 bases from V and 4 bases from J; junction bases left unmatched: 3. CDR3 nucleotides: TGTGCCTGGAGTGTACAACTAGCGGGAGGCACCGGGGAGCTGTTTTTT. Protein: CAWSVQLAGGTGELFF.

The chain recombines TRBV9 with TRBJ2-1; TRBD2 aligns across 7 bases. CDR1 and CDR2 from the germline V gene are SGDLS and YYNGEE. CDR3 length: 12 amino acids. V gave up 7 bases and J gave up 7 bases; unmatched junction bases: 5. The CDR3 reads CASGRAGNEQFF. The CDR3 nucleotides are TGTGCCAGCGGGAGGGCAGGGAATGAGCAGTTCTTC.

The chain combines TRBV28 with TRBJ2-1, with unresolved D. The CDR3 contains 16 residues. CDR1 and CDR2 from the germline V gene are MDHEN and SYDVKM. V was cut by 5 bases and J by 0 bases, with 14 bases left in between. The CDR3 sequence: CASSPLKRSSYNEQFF. The CDR3 nucleotides read TGTGCCAGCAGTCCCCTCAAGCGAAGCTCCTACAATGAGCAGTTCTTC.

J is TRBJ1-1 and V is TRBV6-5, with D tentatively TRBD1 (6 bases). Germline V gene data show CDR1 as MNHEY and CDR2 as SVGAGI. Between the trimmed V and J ends, which lost 2 bases and 4 bases, there was a span of 14 bases. The CDR3 sequence is 15 residues long. The CDR3 nucleotides are TGTGCCAGCAGTTACGACGCGTTAGGGGGCACTGAAGCTTTCTTT. This translates into CASSYDALGGTEAFF.

The CDR3: CASSEAAVGHQVYGYTF. In DNA, the CDR3 is TGTGCCAGCAGCGAAGCCGCCGTGGGACACCAAGTCTATGGCTACACCTTC. The gene calls are TRBV5-6 and TRBJ1-2; possible D gene TRBD1, 6 bases. Germline CDR1 and CDR2: SGHDT and YYEEEE. There are 17 residues in the CDR3. V lost 4 bases and J lost 4, with 23 bases in between.

J is TRBJ2-1 and V is TRBV5-1; D unclear. Germline V gives CDR1 SGHRS, CDR2 YFSETQ. Trimming removed 4 bases from V and 5 bases from J, with 25 bases in between. This CDR3 has 18 amino acids. This CDR3 reads CASSLFTEEARANNEQFF. For the CDR3, the DNA is TGCGCCAGCAGCCTCTTCACCGAGGAAGCGAGAGCAAACAATGAGCAGTTCTTC.

The DNA of the CDR3 is TGTGCCAGCAGCCAAACAGGGATGAACACTGAAGCTTTCTTT. Translation: CASSQTGMNTEAFF. The chain links TRBV7-9 to TRBJ1-1; D perhaps matches TRBD1 (6 bases). CDR3 length: 14 amino acids. V was cut by 5 bases and J by 0 bases, with 10 bases left in between. Germline V gene lookup returns CDR1 SEHNR and CDR2 FQNEAQ (reference sequence).

The sample holds one count of this clone. The rearrangement uses TRBV28 and TRBJ2-1; D gene ambiguous. Germline CDR1 and CDR2: MDHEN and SYDVKM. This CDR3 spans 12 amino acids. Trimming took 2 bases from V and 10 from J, leaving 9 bases between them. This CDR3 reads CASSLNVGEQFF. CDR3 DNA sequence: TGTGCCAGCAGTTTAAATGTCGGGGAGCAGTTCTTC. Filled out from reference TRBV28 and TRBJ2-1, the complete variable domain reads DVKVTQSSRYLVKRTGEKVFLECVQDMDHENMFWYRQDPGLGLRLIYFSYDVKMKEKGDIPEGYSVSREKKERFSLILESASTNQTSMYLCASSLNVGEQFFGPGTRLTVL.

V usage is TRBV23-1 and J usage is TRBJ1-1; 7 bases map to TRBD1. Being an ORF, TRBV23-1 has a function that is uncertain. The CDR3 length is 15 residues. The V segment lost 2 bases and the J segment 6 bases; nucleotides outside the gene matches: 9. CDR3 protein: CASSQGGGAGPEAFF. The DNA for the CDR3 is TGCGCCAGCAGTCAAGGAGGGGGCGCGGGACCTGAAGCTTTCTTT.

This clone has only one observation. The chain recombines TRBV2 with TRBJ2-7; D might be TRBD1 (7 bases). The V end lost 6 bases, the J end lost 1 base, and 16 bases lay between the germline ends. CDR1 is SNHLY, CDR2 FYNNEI, per germline. The CDR3 sequence is 15 residues long. The CDR3 protein is CASRDQTGRSYEQYF. For the CDR3, the DNA is TGTGCCAGCAGGGATCAGACAGGGAGGTCCTACGAGCAGTACTTC.

V is TRBV2 and J is TRBJ1-5; no reliable D call. The germline V and J ends were trimmed by 7 bases and 2 bases, with 9 bases remaining between them. The V gene's germline CDR1 is SNHLY and CDR2 FYNNEI. This CDR3 region has 13 residues. Written as DNA, the CDR3 is TGTGCCAGCACGGGTATTGGCAATCAGCCCCAGCATTTT. It yields the protein CASTGIGNQPQHF.

This chain connects TRBV18 to TRBJ1-5, with D possibly TRBD1 on 5 matching bases. V was pared by 5 bases and J by 1 base, with 15 bases between. The CDR3 runs to 16 residues. CDR1 and CDR2 (germline): KGHSH, LQKENI. This CDR3 is CASSAQGRGSNQPQHF. The CDR3 DNA is TGTGCCAGCTCAGCCCAGGGTCGGGGGAGCAATCAGCCCCAGCATTTT.

The rearrangement joins TRBV2 to TRBJ1-6, with D possibly being TRBD1 (5 bases). This CDR3 region has 15 residues. Germline CDR1 SNHLY, CDR2 FYNNEI. Trimming pared 1 base from V and 9 bases from J, leaving 13 bases between. The CDR3 region is CASSEDGGAGSPLHF. The CDR3, as DNA: TGTGCCAGCAGTGAAGACGGGGGAGCCGGTTCACCCCTCCACTTT.

This clone was counted once. This rearrangement joins TRBV4-1 to TRBJ1-1, with 10 positions matching TRBD1. The CDR3 contains 16 residues. Germline V gives CDR1 MGHRA, CDR2 YSYEKL. The V segment lost 4 bases and the J segment 4 bases; nucleotides outside the gene matches: 9. Here the CDR3 DNA reads TGCGCCAGCAGCCCCCAGGACAGGGGGGACCTCACTGAAGCTTTCTTT. Its translation is CASSPQDRGDLTEAFF.